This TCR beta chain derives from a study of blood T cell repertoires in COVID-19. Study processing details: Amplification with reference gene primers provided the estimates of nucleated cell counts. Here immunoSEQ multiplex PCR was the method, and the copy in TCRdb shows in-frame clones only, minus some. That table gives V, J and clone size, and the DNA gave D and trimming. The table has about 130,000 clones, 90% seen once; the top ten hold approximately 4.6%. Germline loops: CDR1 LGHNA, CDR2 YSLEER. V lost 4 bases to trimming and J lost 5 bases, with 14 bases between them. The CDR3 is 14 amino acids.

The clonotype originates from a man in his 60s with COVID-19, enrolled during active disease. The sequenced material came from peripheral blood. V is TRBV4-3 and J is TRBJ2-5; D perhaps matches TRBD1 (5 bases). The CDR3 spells CASSRTGPGETQYF. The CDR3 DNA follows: TGCGCCAGCAGCCGGACCGGTCCAGGGGAGACCCAGTACTTC.